A selection of T cell receptor beta chains follows, all from one sample in a study of cytomegalovirus exposure and HLA in healthy donors. The repertoire was sequenced with immunoSEQ multiplex PCR; TCRdb's copy has only in-frame clones and lacks some. The sample consists of under 95,000 clones, roughly 94% of them appearing once. Material: PBMCs. Receptors originate from a woman under 30 in good health and CMV-seropositive. Each CDR3 is given with its conserved first and last residue. Fields, in order: D gene, J gene, clone size, V gene, CDR3 length, CDR3 DNA, CDR3 protein. A D gene is named only where the DNA matches it firmly. The size of a clone is reported for some rows only, either as once, few or many, or as a class for expanded clones.

>NA|TRBJ1-1|NA|TRBV9|16
TGTGCCAGCAGCGTAGATCCCGCAGGGCCGAACACTGAAGCTTTCTTT
CASSVDPAGPNTEAFF
>TRBD1|TRBJ1-6|NA|TRBV28|13
TGTGCCACCCGGGACAGTTATAATTCACCCCTCCACTTT
CATRDSYNSPLHF
>NA|TRBJ1-5|NA|TRBV2|14
TGTGCCAGCAGTTCCCTTGGGGCACGGCAGCCCCAGCATTTT
CASSSLGARQPQHF
>TRBD1|TRBJ1-2|NA|TRBV19|17
TGTGCCAGTAAACCTAGAGGGGACAGGACGTTTACCTATGGCTACACCTTC
CASKPRGDRTFTYGYTF
>TRBD1|TRBJ2-3|NA|TRBV2|14
TGTGCCAGCCAACAGGGGGCCTACACAGATACGCAGTATTTT
CASQQGAYTDTQYF
>TRBD1|TRBJ2-5|few|TRBV19|14
TGTGCCAGTAGTTTCACAGGGGAATCGGAGACCCAGTACTTC
CASSFTGESETQYF
>NA|TRBJ2-5|NA|TRBV15|14
TGTGCCACCAGCAAGGGAGGGGACACGGAGACCCAGTACTTC
CATSKGGDTETQYF
>TRBD2|TRBJ2-1|NA|TRBV9|15
TGTGCCAGCAGCGTCAGCGGGAGAAACGTCAATGAGCAGTTCTTC
CASSVSGRNVNEQFF
>NA|TRBJ2-7|NA|TRBV4-1|17
TGCGCCAGCAGCCAAGATCGGGGGACGGTGGCATCCTACGAGCAGTACTTC
CASSQDRGTVASYEQYF
>NA|TRBJ2-3|NA|TRBV7-9|16
TGTGCCAGCAGACGAGACAGGGGCTGGACTAGAGATACGCAGTATTTT
CASRRDRGWTRDTQYF
>TRBD2|TRBJ2-5|NA|TRBV7-2|14
TGTGCCAGCAGCAAATCTAGCGGTCCGCAGACCCAGTACTTC
CASSKSSGPQTQYF
>TRBD1|TRBJ2-3|NA|TRBV5-1|15
TGCGCCAGCAGCTTAATACAGGGGGCCTTTGATACGCAGTATTTT
CASSLIQGAFDTQYF
>TRBD1|TRBJ2-7|NA|TRBV7-2|15
TGTGCCAGCAGCTTAGGACAGGGGGTGACCTACGAGCAGTACTTC
CASSLGQGVTYEQYF
>NA|TRBJ1-2|NA|TRBV6-1|15
TGTGCCAGCAGAGAGGGAGGGCAGACTTCTATCGGCTACACCTTC
CASREGGQTSIGYTF
>NA|TRBJ2-2|NA|TRBV29-1|13
TGCAGCGTTGAGGACACGAACACCGGGGAGCTGTTTTTT
CSVEDTNTGELFF
>NA|TRBJ1-4|once|TRBV30|20
TGTGCCTGGAGTGTACTTTCCCCCGGGACCGCAGAATTCAGGGGTGAAAAACTGTTTTTT
CAWSVLSPGTAEFRGEKLFF
>NA|TRBJ1-4|few|TRBV19|14
TGTGCCAGTAGTATGGGCAGCTGGAATGAAAAACTGTTTTTT
CASSMGSWNEKLFF
>TRBD1|TRBJ1-4|NA|TRBV9|14
TGTGCCAGCAGCCCATACGGGACAGGGGAGAAACTGTTTTTT
CASSPYGTGEKLFF
>NA|TRBJ1-2|NA|TRBV29-1|13
TGCAGCGTTGAAGATCTTGCTAACTATGGCTACACCTTC
CSVEDLANYGYTF
>TRBD2|TRBJ2-1|NA|TRBV5-1|18
TGCGCCAGCAGCTTGGTTTTAGCGGGAGGCCGGGCTGCCATTGAGCAGTTCTTC
CASSLVLAGGRAAIEQFF
>NA|TRBJ1-5|NA|TRBV7-9|14
TGTGCCAGCAGCGAGGACAGTAGTAATCAGCCCCAGCATTTT
CASSEDSSNQPQHF
>NA|TRBJ1-2|NA|TRBV28|15
TGTGCCAGCAGTTTCTCTATAGTTTCTAACTATGGCTACACCTTC
CASSFSIVSNYGYTF
>NA|TRBJ1-5|NA|TRBV15|14
TGTGCCACCAGCCCGCGGGTGGGCGGGCAGCCCCAGCATTTT
CATSPRVGGQPQHF
>NA|TRBJ1-1|NA|TRBV30|11
TGTGCCTGGAGTGGGACAGTTGAAGCTTTCTTT
CAWSGTVEAFF
>TRBD2|TRBJ2-7|NA|TRBV7-2|14
TGTGCCAGCAGCTCAGCGGGGCCCTCCTACGAGCAGTACTTC
CASSSAGPSYEQYF
>TRBD1|TRBJ2-7|NA|TRBV6-6|14
TGTGCCAGCAGTTACCGGGACAGGGACTACGAGCAGTACTTC
CASSYRDRDYEQYF
>NA|TRBJ1-1|NA|TRBV28|12
TGTGCCAGCAGTACGCCGGGGGCTGAAGCTTTCTTT
CASSTPGAEAFF
>NA|TRBJ1-3|NA|TRBV18|17
TGTGCCAGCTCACCACCCTCAGGGTCTACCTCTGGAAACACCATATATTTT
CASSPPSGSTSGNTIYF
>NA|TRBJ1-6|NA|TRBV6-1|11
TGTGCCAGCGCAAATGCAGGGTTTCCGCTTTTT
CASANAGFPLF
>TRBD1|TRBJ2-7|NA|TRBV5-6|15
TGTGCCAGCAGCATCGGACAGGGGGGCTCCTACGAGCAGTACTTC
CASSIGQGGSYEQYF
>NA|TRBJ1-1|NA|TRBV6-6|14
TGTGCCAGCAGTAAAAATACAGCGAACACTGAAGCTTTCTTT
CASSKNTANTEAFF
>TRBD1|TRBJ1-2|NA|TRBV9|14
TGTGCCAGCAGTCTAGGGACAGCCAACTATGGCTACACCTTC
CASSLGTANYGYTF
>TRBD1|TRBJ1-3|NA|TRBV28|18
TGTGCCAGCACCTCGTACCGCGACACAGGGGGCTCTGGAAACACCATATATTTT
CASTSYRDTGGSGNTIYF
>NA|TRBJ1-3|NA|TRBV4-3|17
TGCGCCAGCAGCCAAGAGACAGGCCCCCTCTTAGGAAACACCATATATTTT
CASSQETGPLLGNTIYF
>NA|TRBJ2-7|NA|TRBV18|16
TGTGCCAGCTCACCCCTGCCTGGCCAGTCCTCCTACGAGCAGTACTTC
CASSPLPGQSSYEQYF
>NA|TRBJ1-1|NA|TRBV27|20
TGTGCCAGCAGTTTATCGGCGACCTACCCCCCCCACAGGGAAGACACTGAAGCTTTCTTT
CASSLSATYPPHREDTEAFF
>TRBD2|TRBJ2-3|NA|TRBV15|17
TGTGCCACCAGCAGATCTAAGCGGGAGGGCCATCAAGATACGCAGTATTTT
CATSRSKREGHQDTQYF
>TRBD1|TRBJ1-5|NA|TRBV2|13
TGTGCCAGCGTCAGGGGGCAGGGTCAGCCCCAGCATTTT
CASVRGQGQPQHF
>TRBD2|TRBJ2-1|NA|TRBV4-3|18
TGCGCCAGCAGCCCCCGAATCACAACTAGCGGGGGGCGCAATGAGCAGTTCTTC
CASSPRITTSGGRNEQFF
>NA|TRBJ1-3|NA|TRBV2|15
TGTGCCAGCAGCTTTTCAGGTAGCTCTGGAAACACCATATATTTT
CASSFSGSSGNTIYF
>TRBD2|TRBJ2-1|NA|TRBV19|15
TGTGCCAGTAGAACAAGACTAGCGGGAGACGGTGAGCAGTTCTTC
CASRTRLAGDGEQFF
>NA|TRBJ1-2|NA|TRBV18|14
TGTGCCAGCTCCCCTGGTTTCGGGAACTATGGCTACACCTTC
CASSPGFGNYGYTF
>TRBD1|TRBJ1-6|once|TRBV9|14
TGTGCCAGCAGCGTCACAGGGGGCAATTCACCCCTCCACTTT
CASSVTGGNSPLHF
>NA|TRBJ1-1|NA|TRBV7-8|11
TGTGCCAGCGGAGGGCCCACTGAAGCTTTCTTT
CASGGPTEAFF
>TRBD1|TRBJ2-1|NA|TRBV5-1|16
TGCGCCAGCAGCAGGCAGACAGGGGAAACCTACAATGAGCAGTTCTTC
CASSRQTGETYNEQFF
>TRBD2|TRBJ2-1|NA|TRBV18|14
TGTGCCAGCTCACCGCCGACTAGCAGTAGTGAGCAGTTCTTC
CASSPPTSSSEQFF
>NA|TRBJ2-7|NA|TRBV5-1|13
TGCGCCAGCAGCTTAGAGGTAGGATACGAGCAGTACTTC
CASSLEVGYEQYF
>NA|TRBJ1-1|NA|TRBV9|14
TGTGCCAGCAGCGCCTGGGGCAGGCGAACTGAAGCTTTCTTT
CASSAWGRRTEAFF
>TRBD1|TRBJ2-7|NA|TRBV10-3|12
TGTGCCATCAGTGACAGGGGGTACGAGCAGTACTTC
CAISDRGYEQYF
>NA|TRBJ1-2|NA|TRBV5-6|12
TGTGCCAGCAGCTTAGAGGCCCTTGGCTACACCTTC
CASSLEALGYTF
>TRBD1|TRBJ2-3|NA|TRBV11-3|14
TGTGCCAGCAGCTCCGGACAGGCCACAGATACGCAGTATTTT
CASSSGQATDTQYF
>NA|TRBJ2-5|NA|TRBV5-4|14
TGTGCCAGCAGGGGGGGATATAATGCGGAGACCCAGTACTTC
CASRGGYNAETQYF
>NA|TRBJ2-7|NA|TRBV11-2|16
TGTGCCAGCAGCACACCGCGGAGGGCCGTATACTACGAGCAGTACTTC
CASSTPRRAVYYEQYF
>TRBD1|TRBJ1-1|once|TRBV19|14
TGTGCCAGTAGTATAGATCATACCTCGACAGGGGCTTTCTTT
CASSIDHTSTGAFF
>TRBD2|TRBJ2-2|NA|TRBV10-3|15
TGTGCCATCAGCGCTAGCGGGGGCGGGACCGGGGAGCTGTTTTTT
CAISASGGGTGELFF